This T cell receptor (beta chain) came from a study of beta chain features in type 1 diabetes. About the research overall: Cell yields, age and gender were similar between patients and healthy donors.

The sequenced template was cDNA made from the entire isolated RNA. The assay was immunoSEQ multiplex PCR, and TCRdb's table has in-frame clones only and misses some. The sample yields nearly 250,000 clones, roughly an eighth seen once. This clone was observed a handful of times. CDR1 is SGHTA and CDR2 is FQGNSA in the germline V gene. The V and J ends lost 4 bases and 2 bases respectively, with 18 bases between them. This CDR3 is 16 amino acids long. Every donor provided one heparinised blood draw, which averaged around 110 mL. Based on CD45RO/CCR7/CD25/CD127/CD95/CD27, CD4+ regulatory, stem cell-like memory, naive and central memory cells were sorted. Every sorted population was more than 95% pure.

This TCR was recovered from a woman in her thirties or forties in good health. Source material: naive CD4+ T cells from blood. The chain joins TRBV7-2 to TRBJ2-7; D unresolved. The CDR3 is CASSSGFGFITYEQYF. The CDR3 DNA reads as TGTGCCAGCAGCTCCGGGTTTGGCTTCATAACCTACGAGCAGTACTTC. Complete variable domain (other parts from reference TRBV7-2 and TRBJ2-7): GAGVSQSPSNKVTEKGKDVELRCDPISGHTALYWYRQSLGQGLEFLIYFQGNSAPDKSGLPSDRFSAERTGGSVSTLTIQRTQQEDSAVYLCASSSGFGFITYEQYFGPGTRLTVT.